The rows below give T cell receptor beta chains drawn from one sample of a study of early T cells in non-severe SARS-CoV-2 infection. Using its own MiXCR run on the 5' RACE reads, TCRdb lists one record per CDR3 protein. The table lists over 55,000 distinct CDR3 sequences, roughly a tenth of them singletons, with 1.2% in the top ten. Sequences were obtained from whole blood. These receptors all stem from an adult who was a healthcare worker with PCR-confirmed SARS-CoV-2 infection or an uninfected control (not recorded which). CDR3s include the opening cysteine and the closing phenylalanine or tryptophan. The order of the fields is V gene, D gene, CDR3 length, CDR3 protein. The D gene is left open where the match is weak.

v_call: TRBV12-5
d_call: TRBD1
cdr3_length: 17
cdr3_aa: CASGLPSSGTGNNEQFF

v_call: TRBV5-1
d_call: TRBD1
cdr3_length: 13
cdr3_aa: CASSLPGGNEQFF

v_call: TRBV20-1
d_call: TRBD2
cdr3_length: 15
cdr3_aa: CSASLAGGATDTQYF

v_call: TRBV12-3/TRBV12-4
d_call: TRBD2
cdr3_length: 20
cdr3_aa: CASSLERGGLGTYSTDTQYF

v_call: TRBV29-1
d_call: TRBD2
cdr3_length: 12
cdr3_aa: CSTSGYTGELFF

v_call: TRBV4-1
d_call: -
cdr3_length: 15
cdr3_aa: CASSQTAANTGELFF

v_call: TRBV27
d_call: -
cdr3_length: 14
cdr3_aa: CASSSGSGLFGYTF

v_call: TRBV20-1
d_call: -
cdr3_length: 14
cdr3_aa: CSAARGNSNYGYTF

v_call: TRBV5-1
d_call: -
cdr3_length: 14
cdr3_aa: CASSTGQLNYGYTF

v_call: TRBV27
d_call: TRBD2
cdr3_length: 14
cdr3_aa: CASSREGPTDTQYF

v_call: TRBV4-1
d_call: TRBD2
cdr3_length: 16
cdr3_aa: CASSQGGRGAQETQYF

v_call: TRBV20-1
d_call: -
cdr3_length: 11
cdr3_aa: CSAGSTDTQYF

v_call: TRBV6-1
d_call: -
cdr3_length: 13
cdr3_aa: CASSGQAGEPQHF

v_call: TRBV18
d_call: -
cdr3_length: 17
cdr3_aa: CASSPLATGDRSETQYF

v_call: TRBV4-1
d_call: -
cdr3_length: 12
cdr3_aa: CASSQARDTQYF

v_call: TRBV3-1
d_call: -
cdr3_length: 11
cdr3_aa: CASGPGAEAFF

v_call: TRBV7-9
d_call: TRBD2
cdr3_length: 19
cdr3_aa: CASSLVTSGGPSSGNIQYF

v_call: TRBV5-1
d_call: -
cdr3_length: 15
cdr3_aa: CASSLTWTGNTEAFF

v_call: TRBV18
d_call: -
cdr3_length: 13
cdr3_aa: CASSTDRVYGYTF

v_call: TRBV12-3/TRBV12-4
d_call: TRBD1
cdr3_length: 15
cdr3_aa: CASSSVGTGRETQYF

v_call: TRBV27
d_call: -
cdr3_length: 12
cdr3_aa: CASSSGGYGYTF

v_call: TRBV12-3/TRBV12-4
d_call: -
cdr3_length: 11
cdr3_aa: CASSQRNTIYF

v_call: TRBV3-1
d_call: -
cdr3_length: 18
cdr3_aa: CASSQDPSGISSTDTQYF

v_call: TRBV7-2
d_call: -
cdr3_length: 16
cdr3_aa: CASSLVRGRANTEAFF

v_call: TRBV7-2
d_call: -
cdr3_length: 13
cdr3_aa: CASSFKDRAPLHF

v_call: TRBV21-1
d_call: -
cdr3_length: 15
cdr3_aa: CASSKVHGKGETQYF

v_call: TRBV12-3/TRBV12-4
d_call: TRBD1
cdr3_length: 17
cdr3_aa: CASSITRDRGLRETQYF

v_call: TRBV5-5
d_call: -
cdr3_length: 13
cdr3_aa: CASSFWQGEKLFF

v_call: TRBV2
d_call: -
cdr3_length: 13
cdr3_aa: CASSDAGLETQYF

v_call: TRBV7-9
d_call: -
cdr3_length: 15
cdr3_aa: CASSLGVAGVDTQYF

v_call: TRBV20-1
d_call: TRBD2
cdr3_length: 18
cdr3_aa: CSAHSGALPGATYNEQFF

v_call: TRBV7-6
d_call: TRBD1
cdr3_length: 13
cdr3_aa: CASAGGTYNEQFF

v_call: TRBV10-1
d_call: -
cdr3_length: 12
cdr3_aa: CASSERGATQYF

v_call: TRBV5-1
d_call: TRBD2
cdr3_length: 15
cdr3_aa: CASSLVGEGYNEQFF

v_call: TRBV6-5
d_call: -
cdr3_length: 17
cdr3_aa: CASSPRGFSSYNSPLHF

v_call: TRBV7-3
d_call: -
cdr3_length: 13
cdr3_aa: CASSTNFGETQYF

v_call: TRBV27
d_call: -
cdr3_length: 13
cdr3_aa: CASSRQVQETQYF

v_call: TRBV7-8
d_call: TRBD2
cdr3_length: 16
cdr3_aa: CASSRSGTSPTDTQYF

v_call: TRBV6-1
d_call: -
cdr3_length: 9
cdr3_aa: CANPGEQFF

v_call: TRBV2
d_call: -
cdr3_length: 14
cdr3_aa: CASSDEGFSDTQYF

v_call: TRBV12-3/TRBV12-4
d_call: TRBD2
cdr3_length: 13
cdr3_aa: CASKRGDHNEQFF

v_call: TRBV19
d_call: TRBD1
cdr3_length: 15
cdr3_aa: CATKPGTGSNQPQHF

v_call: TRBV7-2
d_call: -
cdr3_length: 17
cdr3_aa: CASSDSPHSPTNEKLFF

v_call: TRBV5-1
d_call: -
cdr3_length: 12
cdr3_aa: CASSRGPETQYF

v_call: TRBV9
d_call: -
cdr3_length: 15
cdr3_aa: CASSRLDYVYTEAFF

v_call: TRBV19
d_call: TRBD2
cdr3_length: 16
cdr3_aa: CASSIQRGFSTDTQYF

v_call: TRBV5-1
d_call: -
cdr3_length: 13
cdr3_aa: CASSQHIKETQYF

v_call: TRBV12-3/TRBV12-4
d_call: -
cdr3_length: 11
cdr3_aa: CASSFGYEQFF

v_call: TRBV12-3/TRBV12-4
d_call: -
cdr3_length: 14
cdr3_aa: CASNRALGTDTQYF

v_call: TRBV24-1
d_call: -
cdr3_length: 13
cdr3_aa: CATSEAGVLAAFF

v_call: TRBV24-1
d_call: TRBD1
cdr3_length: 15
cdr3_aa: CATSDMGQGYDGYTF

v_call: TRBV25-1
d_call: TRBD1
cdr3_length: 16
cdr3_aa: CASSEYMVRGTGELFF

v_call: TRBV3-1
d_call: -
cdr3_length: 12
cdr3_aa: CASSQTEEKLFF

v_call: TRBV5-5
d_call: -
cdr3_length: 16
cdr3_aa: CASSRSPDGLNQPQHF

v_call: TRBV29-1
d_call: -
cdr3_length: 13
cdr3_aa: CSTWGGGTGELFF

v_call: TRBV2
d_call: -
cdr3_length: 14
cdr3_aa: CASSERHVYQPQHF

v_call: TRBV14
d_call: -
cdr3_length: 16
cdr3_aa: CASSQGLSRVTDTQYF